Below, 23 T cell receptor beta chains from the same sample are listed, as sequenced in a study of blood T cells in healthy people across ages. Alongside a J-beta primer mix, a sample-barcoded 5' primer served in a second PCR lasting roughly 6 to 11 cycles. TCRdb recomputed calls from the 5' RACE reads with MiXCR, one row per CDR3 protein. Of around 800,000 distinct CDR3 sequences listed, around 45% are singletons. Sequenced input: blood. All receptors derive from a man older than 75 in good health.

This chain links TRBV4-1 with TRBJ2-2; 8 nucleotides align to TRBD2. The CDR3 totals 18 residues. The V gene's germline CDR1 is MGHRA and CDR2 YSYEKL. V lost 4 bases to trimming and J lost 0 bases; unmatched junction nucleotides: 10. The CDR3 is CASSPGPIAGPNTGELFF. The DNA of the CDR3 is TGCGCCAGCAGCCCCGGGCCTATAGCGGGACCGAACACCGGGGAGCTGTTTTTT.

A few counts support this clonotype. The CDR3 reads CASSEIGNEQFF. CDR3 nucleotide sequence: TGTGCCAGCAGTGAAATTGGAAATGAGCAGTTCTTC. The rearrangement links TRBV2 to TRBJ2-1, with no clear D. The CDR3 is made up of 12 amino acids. CDR1 and CDR2 from the germline V gene are SNHLY and FYNNEI. The V end was cut by 2 bases, the J end by 7 bases, with 6 bases between.

This clonotype was counted at least ten times. The V gene is TRBV3-1, the J gene TRBJ2-3; D may be TRBD2 (5 bases). Germline V gene data show CDR1 as LGHDT and CDR2 as YNNKEL (reference sequence). This CDR3 is 13 amino acids long. V was cut by 4 bases and J by 8 bases, with 13 bases left in between. The CDR3 DNA follows: TGTGCCAGCAGCCCAAGACCCGAGGGTACGCAGTATTTT. Its protein product is CASSPRPEGTQYF.

This clonotype turned up a few times. V is TRBV21-1 and J is TRBJ2-7. TRBV21-1 is an annotated pseudogene. The CDR3 spans 15 residues. CDR3 in amino acids: CASSFDDGYTYEQYF. The CDR3 nucleotides are TGTGCCAGCAGCTTTGACGACGGGTATACCTACGAGCAGTACTTC.

This clonotype was recorded a few times. The rearrangement uses TRBV20-1 and TRBJ2-7, with 8 bases matching TRBD2. Germline V gene sequence: CDR1 DFQATT, CDR2 SNEGSKA (reference sequence). Trimming cost V 6 bases and J 3 bases; bases outside gene matches: 10. The CDR3 runs 14 residues. CDR3 DNA sequence: TGCAGTGCCGTCGTAGCGGGAAGTCGCTACGAGCAGTACTTC. Translating gives CSAVVAGSRYEQYF.

The chain combines TRBV20-1 with TRBJ2-1, with a possible D match to TRBD2 (6 bases). Trimming took 3 bases from V and 7 from J, leaving 10 bases between them. CDR1 is DFQATT, CDR2 SNEGSKA, per germline (reference sequence). CDR3 length: 12 amino acids. The CDR3 reads CSASGSGNEQFF. In DNA, the CDR3 is TGCAGTGCTAGCGGGAGTGGAAATGAGCAGTTCTTC.

The V gene is TRBV28, the J gene TRBJ2-1; D not certain. Per germline, CDR1 MDHEN and CDR2 SYDVKM. Trimming left V 8 bases short and J 9 bases short, with 17 bases between. The CDR3 is 13 amino acids. The chain's CDR3 is CASRRTIGGEQFF. CDR3 nucleotide sequence: TGTGCCAGCCGCCGTACTATCGGCGGTGAGCAGTTCTTC.

This chain links TRBV3-1 with TRBJ2-7; no definite D call. The J call is in doubt because the DNA end fits TRBJ2-5 better. The CDR3 contains 16 residues. Germline V gives CDR1 LGHDT, CDR2 YNNKEL (reference sequence). CDR3 region: CASSPIHHESAETQYF. DNA of the CDR3: TGTGCCAGCAGCCCTATCCACCATGAGAGTGCGGAGACCCAGTACTTC.

This clonotype showed up just a few times. The chain joins TRBV6-5 to TRBJ1-1, with unresolved D. CDR1 is MNHEY, CDR2 SVGAGI, per germline. V was cut by 0 bases and J by 0 bases, with 14 bases left in between. The CDR3 runs 17 residues. This CDR3 is CASSYSNTAGVNTEAFF. Written as DNA, the CDR3 is TGTGCCAGCAGTTACTCGAATACCGCGGGTGTGAACACTGAAGCTTTCTTT.

This chain connects TRBV6-6 to TRBJ2-5; no clear D. V was pared by 6 bases and J by 11 bases, with 16 bases between. The CDR3 runs to 12 residues. Germline lookup yields CDR1 MNHNY and CDR2 SVGAGI (reference sequence). CDR3: CASSFDETPQYF. The CDR3 DNA reads as TGTGCCAGCAGCTTTGACGAGACGCCGCAGTACTTC.

This clonotype was observed a few times. The V gene is TRBV20-1, the J gene TRBJ2-3; no firm D call. V shed 6 bases and J shed 0 bases, with 10 bases lying between them. Germline assignment: CDR1 DFQATT and CDR2 SNEGSKA (reference sequence). The length of the CDR3 is 13 residues. CDR3 in DNA: TGCAGTGCCTCACTGCCTAGCACAGATACGCAGTATTTT. It is translated as CSASLPSTDTQYF.

This clonotype has a handful of counts. The chain uses TRBV7-3 and TRBJ2-7; 9 nucleotides match TRBD2. Trimming removed 7 bases from V and 1 base from J; junction bases left unmatched: 5. This CDR3 is 14 amino acids long. The germline V gene encodes CDR1 SGHTA and CDR2 FQGTGA. Here the CDR3 reads CASNLAGKSYEQYF. The CDR3 DNA is TGTGCCAGCAATCTAGCGGGAAAGTCCTACGAGCAGTACTTC.

The rearrangement links TRBV20-1 to TRBJ2-1; 7 bases line up with TRBD1. The CDR3 sequence is 21 residues long. In germline, CDR1 is DFQATT, CDR2 SNEGSKA (reference sequence). J was trimmed by 5 bases and V by 1 base; bases with no gene match: 26. CDR3: CSARGLPVKGAFGNFNNEQFF. The CDR3 nucleotides are TGCAGTGCTAGAGGCCTACCGGTAAAGGGGGCTTTCGGGAATTTCAACAATGAGCAGTTCTTC.

The J gene is TRBJ2-1, the V gene TRBV20-1, with a tentative D call TRBD1 (6 bases). The DNA end is more similar to TRBJ2-7, so the J call may be wrong. This CDR3 is 18 amino acids long. From germline, CDR1 is DFQATT and CDR2 SNEGSKA (reference sequence). CDR3 sequence: CSARDFGTITSSYNEQYF. CDR3 nucleotide sequence: TGCAGTGCTAGAGATTTCGGGACAATTACAAGCTCCTACAATGAGCAGTACTTC.

The rearrangement links TRBV5-1 to TRBJ2-7, with 7 bases aligning to TRBD2. This CDR3 is built from 15 residues. J was trimmed by 4 bases and V by 1 base; bases with no gene match: 8. CDR1 is SGHRS and CDR2 is YFSETQ in the germline V gene. DNA of the CDR3: TGCGCCAGCAGCTTGTCGGCTAGCGGAGTGTACGAGCAGTACTTC. Amino acids: CASSLSASGVYEQYF. The entire variable domain, with the rest obtained from reference TRBV5-1 and TRBJ2-7, is as follows: KAGVTQTPRYLIKTRGQQVTLSCSPISGHRSVSWYQQTPGQGLQFLFEYFSETQRNKGNFPGRFSGRQFSNSRSEMNVSTLELGDSALYLCASSLSASGVYEQYFGPGTRLTVT.

This clonotype was seen only a few times. V gene TRBV6-2 or TRBV6-3 combines with J gene TRBJ2-5, with a tentative D call TRBD1 (5 bases). The CDR3 consists of 12 residues. V was shortened by 6 bases and J by 4 bases, with 9 bases between the two germline ends. The germline gives CDR1 MNHEY, CDR2 SVGEGT. This chain's CDR3 is CASSSRAETQYF. The CDR3 DNA follows: TGTGCCAGCAGCAGCAGGGCAGAGACCCAGTACTTC.

This chain uses TRBV4-2 with TRBJ2-2; maybe TRBD2 (6 bases). Trimming left V 1 base short and J 1 base short, with 13 bases between. The CDR3 length is 17 residues. Germline values: CDR1 LGHNA, CDR2 YNFKEQ. CDR3: CASSQGSDYQNTGELFF. Here the CDR3 DNA reads TGTGCCAGCAGCCAAGGTTCGGACTACCAGAACACCGGGGAGCTGTTTTTT.

The genes are TRBV25-1 and TRBJ2-1, with no clear D. The V gene's germline CDR1 is MGHDK and CDR2 SYGVNS. V shed 4 bases and J shed 3 bases, with 7 bases lying between them. This CDR3 is 13 amino acids long. The CDR3 reads CASSGPGYNEQFF. The CDR3 region has the DNA TGTGCCAGCAGTGGTCCGGGCTACAATGAGCAGTTCTTC.

The rearrangement joins TRBV29-1 to TRBJ2-3; 7 nucleotides line up with TRBD2. The CDR3 totals 15 residues. Germline V lookup: CDR1 SQVTM, CDR2 ANQGSEA. The J segment lost 2 bases and the V segment lost 0 bases, leaving 5 bases of the junction unmatched. The chain's CDR3 is CSVEDRGGITDTQYF. CDR3 sequence (DNA): TGCAGCGTTGAAGATCGGGGAGGGATCACAGATACGCAGTATTTT.

The chain combines TRBV5-6 with TRBJ2-1; tentative D call: TRBD2 (6 bases). This CDR3 has 15 amino acids. Looked up from germline, CDR1 is SGHDT and CDR2 is YYEEEE. Trimming took off 2 bases at V and 4 bases at J, with 13 bases between the two ends. CDR3 sequence: CASSFPGGPYNEQFF. The CDR3 region has the DNA TGTGCCAGCAGCTTCCCAGGAGGGCCTTACAATGAGCAGTTCTTC.

The rearrangement joins TRBV2 to TRBJ2-4; D ambiguous. The V gene lost 3 bases and the J gene lost 7 bases, with 16 bases spanning the gap. Germline CDR1 reads SNHLY; CDR2 reads FYNNEI. The CDR3 is made up of 15 amino acids. CDR3 amino acids: CASSDVVGFMNIQYF. The CDR3 DNA reads as TGTGCCAGCAGTGATGTGGTAGGGTTTATGAACATTCAGTACTTC.

This clonotype has just a few counts. This chain connects TRBV20-1 to TRBJ2-5; 9 nucleotides match TRBD1. The end of the DNA fits TRBJ2-7 better, so the J call may be wrong. The CDR3 sequence is 13 residues long. Germline values: CDR1 DFQATT, CDR2 SNEGSKA (reference sequence). The CDR3 DNA is TGCAGTGCTAGAGGGGACAGGGCTGACGAGCAGTACTTC. The encoded protein is CSARGDRADEQYF.

The chain couples TRBV20-1 to TRBJ2-1; D ambiguous. Trimming left V 7 bases short and J 0 bases short, with 10 bases between. There are 13 residues in the CDR3. Per germline, CDR1 DFQATT and CDR2 SNEGSKA (reference sequence). The CDR3 DNA follows: TGCAGTGTTGCAATTGGCTCCTACAATGAGCAGTTCTTC. Translating gives CSVAIGSYNEQFF.